The TCR beta chain described here comes from a study of radiation and T cells in renal cell carcinoma. Study conclusions and caveats: Without pretreatment biopsies, baseline tumor clonotype presence was undetermined.

V was cut by 0 bases and J by 5 bases, with 13 bases left in between. The CDR3 has 15 residues. Germline loops: CDR1 LGHNA, CDR2 YSLEER. Measured with immunoSEQ multiplex PCR; TCRdb has only the in-frame clones, and not every one. This sample carries roughly 150,000 clones, roughly nine tenths of them seen once, and the ten largest clones take about 4.3%. As to this clone: Its target is not known.

Time point described: baseline pretreatment blood. As for treatment: 15 Gy SBRT to primary tumor, nephrectomy 4 weeks later. After SBRT, blood was collected at 2 and 4 weeks, plus baseline. The sample in question was blood, obtained from a patient whose treatment included radiotherapy and nephrectomy. The chain has TRBV4-3 and TRBJ1-2; D unresolved. The sequence was obtained from a woman in her seventies with renal cell carcinoma. The CDR3 DNA reads as TGCGCCAGCAGCCAAGATCCGAGGGTACGGTATGGCTACACCTTC. This gives the protein CASSQDPRVRYGYTF.